This T cell receptor (beta chain) was documented in a study of read filtering for tumor transcriptome and immune sequencing. In the study overall: After DNase treatment, RNA was made into whole-transcriptome libraries.

Concerning this clonotype itself: Antigen unknown.

The library was built from about 0.4 ug RNA with molecular barcoded adaptors for alpha/delta and beta/gamma chains. TCRdb analysed the reads with MiXCR anew, one entry per CDR3 protein. The data show about 24,000 distinct CDR3 sequences, roughly 22% seen once. General study results and limits: Correlation between methods rose after single-read clonotypes were removed.

Input material: a population of CD138-negative cells sorted from bone marrow. The source is a donor older than 35 with multiple myeloma.

Written as DNA, the CDR3 is TGCAGTGCTAAAAGGCCCCTCAAGAACACTGAAGCTTTCTTT. Protein: CSAKRPLKNTEAFF. The genes are TRBV20-1 and TRBJ1-1; D remains ambiguous. This CDR3 spans 14 amino acids. Germline V gives CDR1 DFQATT, CDR2 SNEGSKA (reference sequence). The germline V and J ends were trimmed by 4 bases and 1 base, with 13 bases remaining between them.